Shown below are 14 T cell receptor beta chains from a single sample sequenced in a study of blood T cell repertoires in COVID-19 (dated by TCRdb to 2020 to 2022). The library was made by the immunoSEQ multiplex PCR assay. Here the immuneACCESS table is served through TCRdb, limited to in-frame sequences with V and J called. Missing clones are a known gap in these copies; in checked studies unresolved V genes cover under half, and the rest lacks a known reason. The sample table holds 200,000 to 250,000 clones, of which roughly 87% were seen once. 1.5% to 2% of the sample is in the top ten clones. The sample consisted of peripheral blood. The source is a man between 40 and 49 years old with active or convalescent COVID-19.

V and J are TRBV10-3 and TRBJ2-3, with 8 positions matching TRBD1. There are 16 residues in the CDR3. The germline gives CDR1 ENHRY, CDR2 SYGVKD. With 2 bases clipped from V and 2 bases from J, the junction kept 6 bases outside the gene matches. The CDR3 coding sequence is TGTGCCATCAGTGAGCCGGAGGACAGGGCCACAGATACGCAGTATTTT. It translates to CAISEPEDRATDTQYF.

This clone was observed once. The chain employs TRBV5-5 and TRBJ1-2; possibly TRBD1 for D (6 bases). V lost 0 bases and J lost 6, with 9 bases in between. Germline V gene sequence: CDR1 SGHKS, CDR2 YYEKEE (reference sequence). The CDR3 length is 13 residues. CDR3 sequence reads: CASSLASGDGYTF. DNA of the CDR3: TGTGCCAGCAGCTTGGCCTCAGGGGATGGCTACACCTTC.

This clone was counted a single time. The chain's CDR3 is CASSLMAGYSTDTQYF. The CDR3 nucleotides read TGTGCCAGCAGCTTAATGGCGGGATACAGCACAGATACGCAGTATTTT. The chain links TRBV7-8 to TRBJ2-3, with a possible D match to TRBD2 (6 bases). The V end was cut by 2 bases, the J end by 0 bases, with 12 bases between. CDR3 size: 16 residues. Germline CDR1 reads SGHVS; CDR2 reads FQNEAQ.

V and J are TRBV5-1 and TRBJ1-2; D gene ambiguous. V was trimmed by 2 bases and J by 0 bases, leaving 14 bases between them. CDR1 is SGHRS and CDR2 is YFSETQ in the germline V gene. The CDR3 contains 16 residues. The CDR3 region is CASSLSSGPTNYGYTF. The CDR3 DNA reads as TGCGCCAGCAGCTTAAGCAGCGGGCCTACTAACTATGGCTACACCTTC.

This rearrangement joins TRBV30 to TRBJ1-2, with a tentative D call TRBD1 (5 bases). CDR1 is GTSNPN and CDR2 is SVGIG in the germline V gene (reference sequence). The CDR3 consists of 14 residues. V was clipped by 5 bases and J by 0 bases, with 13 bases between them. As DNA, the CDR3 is TGTGCCTGGTCGGGACTCCGAGCTAACTATGGCTACACCTTC. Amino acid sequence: CAWSGLRANYGYTF.

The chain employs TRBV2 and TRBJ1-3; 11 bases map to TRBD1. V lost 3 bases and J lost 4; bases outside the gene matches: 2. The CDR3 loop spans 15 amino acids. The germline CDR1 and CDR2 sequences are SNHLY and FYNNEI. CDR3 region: CASSDRTGGGNTIYF. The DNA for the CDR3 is TGTGCCAGCAGTGATCGGACAGGGGGCGGAAACACCATATATTTT. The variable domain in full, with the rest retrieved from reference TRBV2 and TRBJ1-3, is EPEVTQTPSHQVTQMGQEVILRCVPISNHLYFYWYRQILGQKVEFLVSFYNNEISEKSEIFDDQFSVERPDGSNFTLKIRSTKLEDSAMYFCASSDRTGGGNTIYFGEGSWLTVV.

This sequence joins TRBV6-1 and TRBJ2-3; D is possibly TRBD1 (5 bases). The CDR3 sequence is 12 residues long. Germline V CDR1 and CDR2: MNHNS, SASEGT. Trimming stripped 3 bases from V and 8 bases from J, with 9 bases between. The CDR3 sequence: CASSDSGITQYF. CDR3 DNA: TGTGCCAGCAGTGATTCAGGGATTACGCAGTATTTT.

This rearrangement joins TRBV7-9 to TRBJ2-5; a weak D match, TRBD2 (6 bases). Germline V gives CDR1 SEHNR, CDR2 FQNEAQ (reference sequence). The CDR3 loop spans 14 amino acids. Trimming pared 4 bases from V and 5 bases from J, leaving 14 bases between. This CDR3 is CASSSGLMTETQYF. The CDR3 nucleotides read TGTGCCAGCAGCTCGGGACTCATGACGGAGACCCAGTACTTC.

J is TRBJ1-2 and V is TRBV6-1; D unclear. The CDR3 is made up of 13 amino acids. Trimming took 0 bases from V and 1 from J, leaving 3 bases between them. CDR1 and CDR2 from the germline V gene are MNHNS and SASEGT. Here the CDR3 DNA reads TGTGCCAGCAGTGAAGCCCTTAACTATGGCTACACCTTC. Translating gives CASSEALNYGYTF.

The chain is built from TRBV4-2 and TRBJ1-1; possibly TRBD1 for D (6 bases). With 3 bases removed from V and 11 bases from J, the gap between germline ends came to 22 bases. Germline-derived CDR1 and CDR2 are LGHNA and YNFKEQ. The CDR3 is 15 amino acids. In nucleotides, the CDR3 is TGTGCCAGCAGCCATAACAGGGTATCAGGTTACAAGGCTTTCTTT. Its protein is CASSHNRVSGYKAFF.

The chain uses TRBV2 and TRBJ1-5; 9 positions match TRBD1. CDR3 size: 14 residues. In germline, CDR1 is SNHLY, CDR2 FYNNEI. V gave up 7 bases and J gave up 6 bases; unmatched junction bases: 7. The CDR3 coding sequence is TGTGCCAGCAAGCCGGGACAGGGAGGTCAGCCCCAGCATTTT. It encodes CASKPGQGGQPQHF.

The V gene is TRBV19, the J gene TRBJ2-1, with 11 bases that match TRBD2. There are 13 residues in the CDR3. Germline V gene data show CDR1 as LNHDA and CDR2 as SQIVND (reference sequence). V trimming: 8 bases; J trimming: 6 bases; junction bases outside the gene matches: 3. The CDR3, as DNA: TGTGCCAGTTCGACTAGCGGGACCAATGAGCAGTTCTTC. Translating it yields CASSTSGTNEQFF.

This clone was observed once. The CDR3: CASSGNLGFVYGYTF. In nucleotides, the CDR3 is TGTGCCAGTAGTGGAAACCTCGGGTTTGTCTATGGCTACACCTTC. The chain links TRBV19 to TRBJ1-2; D is ambiguous. CDR1 and CDR2 from the germline V gene are LNHDA and SQIVND (reference sequence). The V end was cut by 5 bases, the J end by 4 bases, with 17 bases between. This CDR3 comprises 15 residues.

CDR3 DNA sequence: TGTGCCAGCAGCTTAGGGAAAACTAGCGGGGGCACAGATACGCAGTATTTT. Residues: CASSLGKTSGGTDTQYF. This chain connects TRBV7-3 to TRBJ2-3; 10 bases map to TRBD2. The CDR3 runs 17 residues. Germline CDR1 SGHTA, CDR2 FQGTGA. Trimming cost V 2 bases and J 1 base; bases outside gene matches: 6.